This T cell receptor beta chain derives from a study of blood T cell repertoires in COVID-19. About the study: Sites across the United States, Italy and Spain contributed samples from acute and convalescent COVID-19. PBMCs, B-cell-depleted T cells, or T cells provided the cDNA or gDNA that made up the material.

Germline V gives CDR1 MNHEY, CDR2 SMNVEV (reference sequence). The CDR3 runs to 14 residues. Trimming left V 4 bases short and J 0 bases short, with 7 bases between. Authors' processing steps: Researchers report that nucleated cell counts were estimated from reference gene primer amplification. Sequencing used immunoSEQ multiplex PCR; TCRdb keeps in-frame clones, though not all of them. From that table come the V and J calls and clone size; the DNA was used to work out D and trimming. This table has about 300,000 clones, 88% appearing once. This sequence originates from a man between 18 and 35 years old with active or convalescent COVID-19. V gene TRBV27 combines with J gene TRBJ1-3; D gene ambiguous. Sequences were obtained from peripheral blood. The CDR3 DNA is TGTGCCAGCAGTTATACAGCCTCTGGAAACACCATATATTTT. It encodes CASSYTASGNTIYF.